The present entry profiles one T cell receptor (beta chain) with its context. The antigen remains unidentified. Clones were sequenced by immunoSEQ multiplex PCR, and TCRdb holds only the in-frame ones, with some missing. Of over 15,000 clones in the sample, roughly 89% were seen once. Blood CD4+ CD25-high CD127-low regulatory T cells supplied the genomic DNA template. These data belong to a study of regulatory and conventional T cells in RAG deficiency. Overall study findings and caveats: Shorter CDR3s in all patient subsets; >80% Treg-Tconv overlap in Omenn. Compared with controls, unique Treg TCR beta sequences dropped approximately 100-fold in Omenn syndrome and CID/AS.

Germline V gives CDR1 SQVTM, CDR2 ANQGSEA. Trimming cost V 5 bases and J 6 bases; bases outside gene matches: 3. This CDR3 comprises 12 residues. These sequences were also reported in another study, on regulatory T cells. This second report adds: The PCR used 52 TRBV and 13 TRBJ primers. In patients, unique TRB V-J pairs were restricted and V/J usage skewed, especially in Tregs.

The V call is TRBV29-1, the J call TRBJ1-5, with 8 nucleotides matching TRBD1. The sequencing input was Tregs sorted from blood. The receptor was derived from a human donor in good health. The CDR3 DNA sequence: TGCAGCGTTTCAGGGGGCGGTCAGCCCCAGCATTTT. Translating gives CSVSGGGQPQHF.